This paragraph reports one T cell receptor beta chain. The source of the sample is a study of blood T cell repertoires in COVID-19. The wider study: Sites in the United States, Italy and Spain provided acute and convalescent COVID-19 samples. Sources were T cells, B-cell-depleted T cells, or PBMCs; the material itself was cDNA or gDNA.

Under the authors' procedure: Reference gene primer amplification yielded estimated nucleated cell counts. Libraries were prepared by immunoSEQ multiplex PCR; TCRdb keeps only in-frame clonotypes and omits some of them. V, J and clone size were drawn from that table, and D and trimming were deduced from the DNA. The repertoire holds about 250,000 clones, with 65% to 85% as singletons. Germline-derived CDR1 and CDR2 are KGHSH and LQKENI. CDR3 size: 14 residues. V gave up 6 bases and J gave up 4 bases, with 15 bases separating them. The rearrangement joins TRBV18 to TRBJ1-2; D unresolved. The specimen sequenced was peripheral blood. This TCR was recovered from a man aged 40-49 years with active or convalescent COVID-19. The CDR3 here is CASSPPNRAYGYTF. The CDR3, as DNA: TGTGCCAGCTCCCCCCCAAACCGCGCCTATGGCTACACCTTC.